The sequence of this T cell receptor (beta chain) was determined in a study of T-cell reconstitution after alpha-beta-depleted transplantation in children. As concerns this clonotype: Its specificity is unknown.

Overall study results and limits: Expanded graft clones, several hundred of them, were reportedly the source of alpha-beta T cells about two months after transplant. After transplant, high TCRbeta diversity at day 60 in some patients arose from surviving recipient T cells and thymic progenitors. Hyperexpanded clones declined; after one year, newly produced T cells mostly supplied diversity.

The CDR3 sequence is 15 residues long. With 1 base clipped from V and 7 bases from J, the junction kept 4 bases outside the gene matches. The germline gives CDR1 DFQATT, CDR2 SNEGSKA (reference sequence). Library preparation (for TCRbeta) was performed with unique molecular identifiers. TCRdb reprocessed the PCR reads via MiXCR and lists one record per CDR3 protein. The sample lists approximately 400,000 distinct CDR3 sequences; about a sixth were seen once. This sequence originates from a boy under two years old who had a stem cell transplant for Wiskott-Aldrich syndrome, so the T cells may come from the graft donor. J is TRBJ1-6 and V is TRBV20-1; 10 positions match TRBD1. Sequencing used PBMCs, mostly from graft donor cells, obtained 360 days after TCRalphabeta/CD19-depleted stem cell transplant. Here the CDR3 DNA reads TGCAGTGCTAGAGTGGGGACAGGGGACAATTCACCCCTCCACTTT. Residues: CSARVGTGDNSPLHF.